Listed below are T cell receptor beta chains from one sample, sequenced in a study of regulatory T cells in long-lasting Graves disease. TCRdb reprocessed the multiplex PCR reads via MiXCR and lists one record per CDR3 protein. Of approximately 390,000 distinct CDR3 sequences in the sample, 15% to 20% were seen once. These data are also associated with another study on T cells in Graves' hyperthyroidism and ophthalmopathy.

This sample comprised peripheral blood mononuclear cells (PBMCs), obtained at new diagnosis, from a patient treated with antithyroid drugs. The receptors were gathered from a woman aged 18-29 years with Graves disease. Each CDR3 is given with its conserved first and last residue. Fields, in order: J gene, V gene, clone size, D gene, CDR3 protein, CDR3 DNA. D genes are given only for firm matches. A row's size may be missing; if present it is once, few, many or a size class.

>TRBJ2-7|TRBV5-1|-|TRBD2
CASSTGLAGTAYEQYF
TGTGCCAGCAGCACGGGACTAGCGGGAACGGCCTACGAGCAGTACTTC
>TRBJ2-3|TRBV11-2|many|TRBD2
CASSLAELAGTDTQYF
TGTGCCAGCAGCTTGGCGGAGCTAGCGGGCACAGATACGCAGTATTTT
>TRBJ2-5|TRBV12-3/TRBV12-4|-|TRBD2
CASRGGGRQETQYF
TGTGCCAGCAGGGGCGGGGGGCGACAAGAGACCCAGTACTTC
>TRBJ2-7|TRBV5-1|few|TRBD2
CASSRIPDSGRSPYEQYF
TGCGCCAGCAGCCGAATCCCCGATAGCGGGAGGAGCCCCTACGAGCAGTACTTC
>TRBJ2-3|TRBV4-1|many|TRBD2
CASSQPTGRAGYTQYF
TGCGCCAGCAGCCAGCCCACCGGGAGGGCCGGGTATACGCAGTATTTT
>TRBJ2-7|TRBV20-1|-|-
CSARDQNGLAGVPGEQYF
TGCAGTGCTAGAGATCAAAATGGGCTGGCTGGGGTCCCGGGAGAGCAGTACTTC
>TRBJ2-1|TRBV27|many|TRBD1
CASGPTGTYNEQFF
TGTGCCAGCGGGCCGACAGGGACATACAATGAGCAGTTCTTC
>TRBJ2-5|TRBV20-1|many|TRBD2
CGEGSKAETQYF
TGCGGGGAGGGCAGTAAAGCGGAGACCCAGTACTTC
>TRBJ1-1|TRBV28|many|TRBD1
CATRDRDMNTEAFF
TGTGCCACCCGGGACAGAGACATGAACACTGAAGCTTTCTTT
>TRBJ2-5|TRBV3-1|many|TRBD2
CASSQARSGAQETQYF
TGTGCCAGCAGCCAAGCAAGGAGCGGGGCTCAAGAGACCCAGTACTTC
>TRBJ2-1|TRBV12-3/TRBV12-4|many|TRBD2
CASTQREGIGEQFF
TGTGCCAGCACCCAGCGGGAGGGCATTGGTGAGCAGTTCTTC
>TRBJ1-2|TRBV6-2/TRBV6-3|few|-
CASSYSIRVGSLGYTF
TGTGCCAGCAGTTACTCAATCAGGGTTGGGTCTCTAGGCTACACCTTC
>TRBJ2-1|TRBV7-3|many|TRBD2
CASSSTASGRAGGEQFF
TGTGCCAGCAGCTCCACGGCTAGCGGGAGGGCCGGGGGTGAGCAGTTCTTC
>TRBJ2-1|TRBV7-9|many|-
CASRPRGASESSYNEQFF
TGTGCCAGCAGACCCCGCGGGGCTAGCGAGAGCTCCTACAATGAGCAGTTCTTC
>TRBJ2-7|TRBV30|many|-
CAWSVPGTSYEQYF
TGTGCCTGGAGTGTACCAGGGACCTCCTACGAGCAGTACTTC
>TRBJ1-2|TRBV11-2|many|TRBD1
CASSAGRAGGKRYTF
TGTGCCAGCAGCGCCGGCAGGGCAGGGGGCAAACGCTACACCTTC